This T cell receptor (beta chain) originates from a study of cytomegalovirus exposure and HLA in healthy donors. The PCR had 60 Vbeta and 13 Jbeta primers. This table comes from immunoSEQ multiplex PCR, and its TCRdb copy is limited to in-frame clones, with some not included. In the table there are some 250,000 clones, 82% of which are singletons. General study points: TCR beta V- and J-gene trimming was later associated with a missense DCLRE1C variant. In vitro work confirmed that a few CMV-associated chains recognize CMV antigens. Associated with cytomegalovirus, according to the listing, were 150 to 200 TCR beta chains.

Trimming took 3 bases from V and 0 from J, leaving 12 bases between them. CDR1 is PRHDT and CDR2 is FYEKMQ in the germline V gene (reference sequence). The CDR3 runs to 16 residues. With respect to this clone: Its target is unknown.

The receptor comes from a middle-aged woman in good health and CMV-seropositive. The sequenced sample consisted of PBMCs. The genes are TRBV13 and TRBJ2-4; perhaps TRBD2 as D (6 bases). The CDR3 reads CASSFQGGGAKNIQYF. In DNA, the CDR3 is TGTGCCAGCAGCTTTCAGGGAGGAGGAGCCAAAAACATTCAGTACTTC. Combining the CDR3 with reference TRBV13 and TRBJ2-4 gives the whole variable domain AAGVIQSPRHLIKEKRETATLKCYPIPRHDTVYWYQQGPGQDPQFLISFYEKMQSDKGSIPDRFSAQQFSDYHSELNMSSLELGDSALYFCASSFQGGGAKNIQYFGAGTRLSVL.